This is a list of T cell receptor beta chains from one sample in a study of vaccination and CD4 T cells after COVID-19. Each CDR3 protein gets one entry after TCRdb re-called the PCR reads with MiXCR. The sample holds about 26,000 distinct CDR3 sequences, over 30% seen once. Their target antigens are unknown. Here the sequenced sample was CD4+ T cells from blood, cultured in vitro, taken about 7 months after SARS-CoV-2 vaccination. The receptor set was obtained from a human donor who had recovered from COVID-19. Both conserved end residues are part of each CDR3. Each record gives: D gene, clone size, V gene, J gene, CDR3 protein, CDR3 DNA. The D gene is left open where the match is weak. Clone size is stated in some rows and not others, as once, few, many or a class when expanded.

D: TRBD1; size: NA; V: TRBV7-2; J: TRBJ2-2; CDR3: CASSWQVFRGRVTGELFF; DNA: TGTGCCAGCAGCTGGCAGGTGTTCAGGGGGCGGGTCACCGGGGAGCTGTTTTTT
D: NA; size: NA; V: TRBV7-9; J: TRBJ2-7; CDR3: CASSLGQGADAEQYF; DNA: TGTGCCAGCAGCTTAGGACAAGGGGCGGACGCCGAGCAGTACTTC
D: NA; size: few; V: TRBV27; J: TRBJ1-1; CDR3: CASSLYPTVGTEAFF; DNA: TGTGCCAGCAGTTTATACCCCACCGTTGGGACTGAAGCTTTCTTT
D: NA; size: medium-sized; V: TRBV7-9; J: TRBJ1-1; CDR3: CASSLDMNTEAFF; DNA: TGTGCCAGCAGCCTAGACATGAACACTGAAGCTTTCTTT
D: NA; size: few; V: TRBV20-1; J: TRBJ1-6; CDR3: CSARDDRLDSYNSPLHF; DNA: TGCAGTGCTAGAGATGACAGGTTGGACTCCTATAATTCACCCCTCCACTTT
D: TRBD1; size: NA; V: TRBV5-6; J: TRBJ2-5; CDR3: CASSRDRGLRETQYF; DNA: TGTGCCAGCAGCAGAGACAGGGGTTTACGAGAGACCCAGTACTTC
D: NA; size: NA; V: TRBV20-1; J: TRBJ2-1; CDR3: CSAPRVVSYNEQFF; DNA: TGCAGTGCTCCCCGGGTAGTGTCTTACAATGAGCAGTTCTTC
D: NA; size: few; V: TRBV7-9; J: TRBJ2-1; CDR3: CASSLEVPHEQFF; DNA: TGTGCCAGCAGCTTAGAAGTTCCGCATGAGCAGTTCTTC
D: NA; size: NA; V: TRBV5-1; J: TRBJ1-5; CDR3: CASSPAQGHQPQHF; DNA: TGCGCCAGCAGCCCGGCGCAGGGACATCAGCCCCAGCATTTT
D: TRBD1; size: NA; V: TRBV18; J: TRBJ2-7; CDR3: CASSPKRRDRGTYEQYF; DNA: TGTGCCAGCTCACCAAAAAGGAGGGACAGGGGGACCTACGAGCAGTACTTC
D: NA; size: few; V: TRBV6-1; J: TRBJ2-3; CDR3: CASSVQGGTDTQYF; DNA: TGTGCCAGCAGTGTCCAGGGTGGCACAGATACGCAGTATTTT
D: TRBD1; size: NA; V: TRBV5-1; J: TRBJ1-2; CDR3: CASSDGQGAFGYGYTF; DNA: TGCGCCAGCAGCGACGGACAGGGGGCTTTTGGCTATGGCTACACCTTC
D: NA; size: NA; V: TRBV19; J: TRBJ1-5; CDR3: CASTQNPTVYNQPQHF; DNA: TGTGCCAGTACCCAAAACCCGACAGTCTACAATCAGCCCCAGCATTTT
D: NA; size: few; V: TRBV7-2; J: TRBJ1-2; CDR3: CASSLGRFDGYTF; DNA: TGTGCCAGCAGCTTAGGGCGGTTCGATGGCTACACCTTC
D: NA; size: NA; V: TRBV2; J: TRBJ1-2; CDR3: CAIDGSYGYTF; DNA: TGTGCCATCGACGGCAGCTATGGCTACACCTTC
D: TRBD2; size: few; V: TRBV20-1; J: TRBJ2-5; CDR3: CSARRTSSQETQYF; DNA: TGCAGTGCCAGGAGGACTAGCAGCCAAGAGACCCAGTACTTC
D: TRBD2; size: few; V: TRBV10-3; J: TRBJ2-2; CDR3: CAISRGGDTGELFF; DNA: TGTGCCATCAGCCGGGGGGGGGACACCGGGGAGCTGTTTTTT
D: TRBD2; size: few; V: TRBV27; J: TRBJ2-5; CDR3: CASSPWGSGSQETQYF; DNA: TGTGCCAGCAGCCCCTGGGGTAGCGGGAGCCAAGAGACCCAGTACTTC
D: NA; size: few; V: TRBV5-4; J: TRBJ2-1; CDR3: CASSLGGQRTYNEQFF; DNA: TGTGCCAGCAGCTTGGGAGGACAGAGGACCTACAATGAGCAGTTCTTC
D: NA; size: few; V: TRBV7-2; J: TRBJ1-5; CDR3: CASSLGGRGGPQHF; DNA: TGTGCCAGCAGCTTAGGAGGAAGGGGGGGGCCCCAGCATTTT
D: NA; size: few; V: TRBV24-1; J: TRBJ2-5; CDR3: CATSGGSQETQYF; DNA: TGTGCCACCAGTGGAGGCAGTCAAGAGACCCAGTACTTC
D: NA; size: few; V: TRBV6-5; J: TRBJ2-7; CDR3: CASSYSAAALGSYEQYF; DNA: TGTGCCAGCAGTTACTCGGCTGCTGCTTTGGGCTCCTACGAGCAGTACTTC
D: TRBD2; size: NA; V: TRBV20-1; J: TRBJ2-5; CDR3: CSARIGIAGGQKETQYF; DNA: TGCAGTGCTAGAATTGGGATAGCGGGAGGACAGAAAGAGACCCAGTACTTC
D: NA; size: once; V: TRBV4-1; J: TRBJ1-1; CDR3: CASSQDEEPDTEAFF; DNA: TGCGCCAGCAGCCAAGATGAAGAACCGGACACTGAAGCTTTCTTT
D: NA; size: NA; V: TRBV20-1; J: TRBJ2-7; CDR3: CSARTSSYEQYF; DNA: TGCAGTGCTAGGACTAGCTCCTACGAGCAGTACTTC
D: NA; size: NA; V: TRBV5-6; J: TRBJ1-1; CDR3: CASSRDFSEAFF; DNA: TGTGCCAGCAGCCGGGACTTTTCAGAAGCTTTCTTT
D: NA; size: few; V: TRBV29-1; J: TRBJ2-5; CDR3: CSVSRGGRETQYF; DNA: TGCAGCGTGTCGAGGGGAGGACGGGAGACCCAGTACTTC
D: TRBD2; size: few; V: TRBV7-9; J: TRBJ2-5; CDR3: CASSPGTSGETQYF; DNA: TGTGCCAGCAGCCCTGGGACTAGCGGAGAGACCCAGTACTTC
D: NA; size: few; V: TRBV11-1; J: TRBJ1-1; CDR3: CASSIDTENTEAFF; DNA: TGTGCCAGCAGCATAGACACGGAGAACACTGAAGCTTTCTTT
D: NA; size: NA; V: TRBV2; J: TRBJ1-2; CDR3: CASRNDRTNYGYTF; DNA: TGTGCCAGCAGAAACGACAGGACTAACTATGGCTACACCTTC
D: NA; size: NA; V: TRBV20-1; J: TRBJ2-7; CDR3: CSARPGYEQYF; DNA: TGCAGTGCTCGACCGGGCTACGAGCAGTACTTC
D: NA; size: NA; V: TRBV12-3/TRBV12-4; J: TRBJ1-5; CDR3: CASSLAWGGQPQHF; DNA: TGTGCCAGCAGTTTAGCCTGGGGCGGTCAGCCCCAGCATTTT
D: NA; size: NA; V: TRBV20-1; J: TRBJ1-5; CDR3: CSARDFRGNQPQHF; DNA: TGCAGTGCTAGAGATTTCAGGGGAAATCAGCCCCAGCATTTT
D: TRBD1; size: NA; V: TRBV24-1; J: TRBJ2-7; CDR3: CATSDGPGQGAYEQYF; DNA: TGTGCCACCAGTGACGGACCGGGACAGGGGGCGTACGAGCAGTACTTC
D: NA; size: few; V: TRBV11-2; J: TRBJ1-2; CDR3: CASSLERQSNGYTF; DNA: TGTGCCAGCAGCTTAGAACGGCAGTCTAATGGCTACACCTTC
D: NA; size: NA; V: TRBV20-1; J: TRBJ2-1; CDR3: CSAQRTETYNEQFF; DNA: TGCAGTGCCCAACGGACAGAAACCTACAATGAGCAGTTCTTC
D: TRBD2; size: few; V: TRBV7-2; J: TRBJ2-1; CDR3: CASSSRTSGRASDNEQFF; DNA: TGTGCCAGCAGCTCAAGGACTAGCGGGAGGGCCTCGGACAATGAGCAGTTCTTC
D: NA; size: NA; V: TRBV7-8; J: TRBJ2-6; CDR3: CASSVPGLDFSGANVLTF; DNA: TGTGCCAGCAGCGTCCCGGGGCTGGATTTCTCTGGGGCCAACGTCCTGACTTTC
D: NA; size: NA; V: TRBV19; J: TRBJ1-2; CDR3: CASSHPPAANYGYTF; DNA: TGTGCCAGTAGTCACCCCCCCGCGGCAAACTATGGCTACACCTTC
D: TRBD1; size: NA; V: TRBV20-1; J: TRBJ1-6; CDR3: CSATGTANNSPLHF; DNA: TGCAGTGCTACCGGGACAGCTAATAATTCACCCCTCCACTTT
D: NA; size: few; V: TRBV7-6; J: TRBJ2-7; CDR3: CASSSDRGYEQYF; DNA: TGTGCCAGCAGCTCAGATCGGGGCTACGAGCAGTACTTC
D: NA; size: NA; V: TRBV20-1; J: TRBJ2-3; CDR3: CSAPMARGPGDTQYF; DNA: TGCAGTGCTCCCATGGCGAGAGGGCCAGGGGATACGCAGTATTTT
D: NA; size: NA; V: TRBV10-3; J: TRBJ2-3; CDR3: CAISGEGGTDTQYF; DNA: TGTGCCATCTCGGGAGAGGGAGGCACAGATACGCAGTATTTT
D: TRBD1; size: NA; V: TRBV29-1; J: TRBJ2-7; CDR3: CSVRTGENEQYF; DNA: TGCAGCGTTCGGACAGGGGAGAACGAGCAGTACTTC
D: TRBD1; size: NA; V: TRBV2; J: TRBJ2-6; CDR3: CASSSGTGVGANVLTF; DNA: TGTGCCAGCAGTTCCGGGACAGGGGTTGGGGCCAACGTCCTGACTTTC
D: NA; size: NA; V: TRBV30; J: TRBJ2-4; CDR3: CAWRSGGAQNIQYF; DNA: TGTGCCTGGAGATCCGGGGGAGCCCAAAACATTCAGTACTTC
D: TRBD2; size: NA; V: TRBV7-2; J: TRBJ2-7; CDR3: CASTGGGARPPEQYF; DNA: TGTGCCAGCACGGGCGGGGGAGCCCGACCCCCCGAGCAGTACTTC
D: NA; size: medium-sized; V: TRBV20-1; J: TRBJ2-7; CDR3: CSARDLGPQGPTYEQYF; DNA: TGCAGTGCTAGAGATCTTGGCCCGCAGGGGCCGACCTACGAGCAGTACTTC
D: NA; size: few; V: TRBV28; J: TRBJ1-6; CDR3: CASSFNRGASPLHF; DNA: TGTGCCAGCAGTTTTAATCGGGGGGCGTCACCCCTCCACTTT
D: NA; size: few; V: TRBV20-1; J: TRBJ2-7; CDR3: CSPLLANYEQYF; DNA: TGCAGTCCACTCCTAGCGAACTACGAGCAGTACTTC
D: NA; size: medium-sized; V: TRBV20-1; J: TRBJ2-3; CDR3: CSAFTGKDTQYF; DNA: TGCAGTGCTTTTACAGGGAAAGATACGCAGTATTTT